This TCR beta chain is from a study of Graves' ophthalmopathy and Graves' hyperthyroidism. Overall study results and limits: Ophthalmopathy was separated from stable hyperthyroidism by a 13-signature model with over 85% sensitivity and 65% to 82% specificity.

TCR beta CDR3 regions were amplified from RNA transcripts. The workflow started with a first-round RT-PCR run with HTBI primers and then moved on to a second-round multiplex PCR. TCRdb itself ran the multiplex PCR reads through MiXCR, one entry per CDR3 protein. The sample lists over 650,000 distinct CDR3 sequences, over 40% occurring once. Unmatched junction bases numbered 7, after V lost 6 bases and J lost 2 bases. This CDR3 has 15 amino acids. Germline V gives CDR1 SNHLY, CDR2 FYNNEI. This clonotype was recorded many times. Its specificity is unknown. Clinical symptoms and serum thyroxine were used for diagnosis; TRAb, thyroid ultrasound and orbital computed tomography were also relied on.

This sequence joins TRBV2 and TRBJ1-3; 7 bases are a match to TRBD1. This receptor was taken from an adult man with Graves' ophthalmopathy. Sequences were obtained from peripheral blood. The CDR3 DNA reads TGTGCCAGCAGGGACAGGAGAGGTACTGGAAACACCATATATTTT. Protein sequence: CASRDRRGTGNTIYF.